This note documents a single T cell receptor beta chain sequence. Its cognate antigen is unknown. Sequencing used immunoSEQ multiplex PCR; TCRdb keeps in-frame clones, though not all of them. Among roughly 670 clones listed, 15% to 20% were seen once. These data belong to a study of T cells in localized non-small cell lung cancer. Germline CDR1 is MDHEN and CDR2 is SYDVKM. V lost 2 bases and J lost 11, with 10 bases in between. The CDR3 covers 12 residues. Whole-study findings and limits: Clonality peaked in uninvolved adjacent lung rather than tumor.

V usage is TRBV28 and J usage is TRBJ1-5; no clear D gene. The clonotype originates from a male donor at least 60 years old with stage III squamous cell lung carcinoma. The material was lung tumor tissue, obtained before any cancer treatment. The CDR3: CASSLQFPAQHF. DNA of the CDR3: TGTGCCAGCAGTTTACAATTCCCGGCCCAGCATTTT.